These 9 T cell receptor beta chains share one sample of origin, sequenced in a study of glioma-infiltrating T cells (dated by TCRdb to the mid-2010s). Instrument on record: Illumina MiSeq. TCR alpha and beta CDR3 regions were amplified with the iRepertoire nested amplicon-rescue multiplex PCR (arm-PCR) platform from RNA. In-frame beta chains were kept once TCRdb had trimmed the public reads at Q25 with fastp and called clones with MiXCR. Each CDR3 protein appears once, grouped with its most common genes and DNA. The sample records around 190,000 distinct CDR3 sequences, 25% to 35% of which are singletons. The ten largest account for around 20% of the sample. Material: glioma tissue, nonneoplastic brain tissue, or PBMCs (not recorded which). These TCRs come from a human donor with low-grade glioma or glioblastoma, undergoing nonglioma brain surgery, or in good health (not recorded which).

The chain carries TRBV20-1 and TRBJ1-1; D remains unclear. Germline values: CDR1 DFQATT, CDR2 SNEGSKA (reference sequence). The CDR3 runs 12 residues. V was shortened by 6 bases and J by 2 bases, with 10 bases between the two germline ends. The CDR3 DNA reads TGCAGTGCGGCAGGAGCCAACACTGAAGCTTTCTTT. It codes for CSAAGANTEAFF.

J is TRBJ2-7 and V is TRBV20-1, with 14 bases identical to TRBD2. This CDR3 comprises 19 residues. Germline CDR1 is DFQATT and CDR2 is SNEGSKA (reference sequence). J gave up 4 bases and V 0 bases, and 14 bases lay outside the gene matches. CDR3 bases: TGCAGTGCTAGAGATGTACAACCGGGACTAGCGGGAGTGAGGTACGAGCAGTACTTC. Translation gives CSARDVQPGLAGVRYEQYF.

This clonotype came up many times. V gene TRBV6-1 combines with J gene TRBJ1-2; D is unresolved. V was clipped by 6 bases and J by 6 bases, with 11 bases between them. The CDR3 runs to 12 residues. Germline V gene data show CDR1 as MNHNS and CDR2 as SASEGT. CDR3 amino acids: CASREALNGYTF. The CDR3 DNA sequence: TGTGCCAGCAGGGAGGCGTTAAATGGCTACACCTTC.

The sample holds one count of this clonotype. At one boundary the junction diverges from the germline segment, which might be a read error. This chain uses TRBV2 with TRBJ2-7, with 14 bases fitting TRBD2. Germline V gives CDR1 SNHLY, CDR2 FYNNEI. CDR3 length equals 17 residues. The CDR3 here is CTSSLGLAGGSGYEQYF. The CDR3 DNA reads as TGTACCAGCAGCCTTGGACTAGCGGGAGGTTCGGGCTACGAGCAGTACTTC.

This clonotype showed up just a few times. This chain uses TRBV5-1 with TRBJ2-3; 13 bases map to TRBD2. The CDR3 extends over 17 amino acids. CDR1 and CDR2 from the germline V gene are SGHRS and YFSETQ. Germline trimming cut 4 bases from V and 2 bases from J; bases unmatched to any gene: 7. CDR3 nucleotide sequence: TGCGCCAGCAGCCCCGGGACTAGCGGGATAGTCACAGATACGCAGTATTTT. The encoded protein is CASSPGTSGIVTDTQYF.

There are many counts of this clonotype. The J gene is TRBJ2-1, the V gene TRBV7-8; D remains unclear. Germline values: CDR1 SGHVS, CDR2 FQNEAQ. Deletions cut 0 bases from V and 2 bases from J, with 5 bases between. This CDR3 is 14 amino acids long. CDR3: CASSLAIPYNEQFF. CDR3 bases: TGTGCCAGCAGCTTAGCGATCCCCTACAATGAGCAGTTCTTC.

This clonotype has at least ten counts. This chain joins TRBV4-1 and TRBJ2-5, with TRBD1 matching 7 bases. The CDR3 sequence is 13 residues long. V shed 5 bases, J shed 4 bases, and the junction held 4 bases outside the gene matches. Germline assignment: CDR1 MGHRA and CDR2 YSYEKL. The CDR3 DNA reads TGCGCCAGCAGCGAGGGGGCGGTAGAGACCCAGTACTTC. It yields the protein CASSEGAVETQYF.

This clonotype was recorded at least ten times. The chain employs TRBV7-2 and TRBJ2-1; D not certain. The V gene's germline CDR1 is SGHTA and CDR2 FQGNSA. V gave up 5 bases and J gave up 3 bases, with 14 bases separating them. The CDR3 is made up of 15 amino acids. This CDR3 is CASSPVARNYNEQFF. CDR3 bases: TGTGCCAGCAGCCCCGTAGCCAGAAACTACAATGAGCAGTTCTTC.

This clonotype was seen a handful of times. V usage is TRBV5-1 and J usage is TRBJ2-1; 9 bases match TRBD2. This CDR3 region has 13 residues. The V gene's germline CDR1 is SGHRS and CDR2 YFSETQ. The V gene end was trimmed by 8 bases and the J gene end by 10 bases; junction bases not matched to a gene: 10. The CDR3 bases are TGCGCCAGTACGGCGGGAGGGTCCCGAGAGCAGTTCTTC. This encodes CASTAGGSREQFF.